This entry lists 13 T cell receptor beta chains sequenced from one sample in a study of T-cell memory formation after mild COVID-19. TCRdb ran MiXCR on the 5' RACE reads and lists one entry per CDR3 protein. The repertoire holds hundreds of thousands of distinct CDR3 sequences, with around 15% as singletons. Sequenced: PBMCs or a T cell subset sorted from them (not recorded which). These receptors all stem from a man between 18 and 29 years old who had mild COVID-19 (a few samples of this study predate the infection). Cell type and time point are not known.

The chain carries TRBV7-2 and TRBJ2-5, with D unresolved. In germline, CDR1 is SGHTA, CDR2 FQGNSA. Trimming took 6 bases from V and 4 from J, leaving 6 bases between them. This CDR3 spans 11 amino acids. CDR3 region: CASRTIETQYF. Here the CDR3 DNA reads TGTGCCAGCAGGACCATAGAGACCCAGTACTTC.

This clonotype appeared a few times. The J gene is TRBJ2-7, the V gene TRBV5-1; 7 positions match TRBD1. Germline loops: CDR1 SGHRS, CDR2 YFSETQ. After removal of 1 base from V and 1 base from J, the junction contained 5 bases not matched to a gene. This CDR3 contains 15 residues. The CDR3 spells CASSLQGDRSYEQYF. CDR3 nucleotides: TGCGCCAGCAGCTTGCAGGGGGATCGGTCCTACGAGCAGTACTTC.

This clonotype was picked up a small number of times. V gene TRBV11-2 combines with J gene TRBJ2-7; tentative D call: TRBD2 (6 bases). V was trimmed by 0 bases and J by 8 bases, leaving 8 bases between them. The CDR3 is 12 residues long. Germline lookup yields CDR1 SGHAT and CDR2 FQNNGV. The CDR3 nucleotides are TGTGCCAGCAGCTTAGATCGGGGGAAGCAGTACGTC. This gives the protein CASSLDRGKQYV.

This clonotype turned up a few times. The CDR3 DNA is TGTGCCAGCTCAACATCCGGGACAGGGGAATCCGAGAACATTCAGTACTTC. Its translation is CASSTSGTGESENIQYF. The chain recombines TRBV18 with TRBJ2-4; 10 bases fit TRBD1. Germline CDR1 reads KGHSH; CDR2 reads LQKENI. The trim removed 5 bases at V and 7 bases at J, leaving 14 bases unmatched. This CDR3 is 17 amino acids long.

This clonotype was seen repeatedly, ten times or more. This chain joins TRBV5-1 and TRBJ1-6; no firm D call. Germline loops: CDR1 SGHRS, CDR2 YFSETQ. The CDR3 covers 16 residues. Deletions cut 0 bases from V and 5 bases from J, with 12 bases between. The CDR3 region has the DNA TGCGCCAGCAGCTTGGGGACGGACTTTCATAATTCACCCCTCCACTTT. Amino acid sequence: CASSLGTDFHNSPLHF.

This clonotype was found a few times. J is TRBJ2-7 and V is TRBV27, with no clear D. Germline CDR1 and CDR2: MNHEY and SMNVEV (reference sequence). The CDR3 runs to 14 residues. Trimming took 6 bases from V and 0 from J, leaving 12 bases between them. In nucleotides, the CDR3 is TGTGCCAGCAGGATAACTTTTAGCTCCTACGAGCAGTACGTC. It codes for CASRITFSSYEQYV.

The J gene is TRBJ2-1, the V gene TRBV7-2; no clear D. V dropped 3 bases and J dropped 3 bases, with 9 bases sitting between them. Per germline, CDR1 SGHTA and CDR2 FQGNSA. This CDR3 is built from 14 residues. The CDR3 loop reads CASSLILGYNEQFF. CDR3 sequence (DNA): TGTGCCAGCAGCTTGATCCTAGGCTACAATGAGCAGTTCTTC.

This clonotype appeared a few times. This chain joins TRBV3-1 and TRBJ2-7; 11 bases line up with TRBD2. The germline CDR1 and CDR2 sequences are LGHDT and YNNKEL (reference sequence). Trimming took 0 bases from V and 0 from J; bases not matched to a gene: 7. The CDR3 loop spans 18 amino acids. This CDR3 is CASSQDFRLAGGSYEQYF. In DNA, the CDR3 is TGTGCCAGCAGCCAAGATTTTCGGCTAGCGGGGGGCTCCTACGAGCAGTACTTC.

The chain combines TRBV5-1 with TRBJ2-5; D call uncertain. This CDR3 has 15 residues. From germline, CDR1 is SGHRS and CDR2 YFSETQ. Trimming removed 0 bases at V and 2 bases at J, with 11 bases between. The chain's CDR3 is CASSLASAVQETQYF. The CDR3 coding sequence is TGCGCCAGCAGCTTGGCCTCGGCAGTACAAGAGACCCAGTACTTC. Complete variable domain (other parts from reference TRBV5-1 and TRBJ2-5): KAGVTQTPRYLIKTRGQQVTLSCSPISGHRSVSWYQQTPGQGLQFLFEYFSETQRNKGNFPGRFSGRQFSNSRSEMNVSTLELGDSALYLCASSLASAVQETQYFGPGTRLLVL.

This clonotype was counted between two and nine times. For the CDR3, the DNA is TGTGCCAGCAGCCCCGGACAGGGTTTCGTTGTTGTGTTCTTC. Translated: CASSPGQGFVVVFF. V is TRBV7-9 and J is TRBJ2-1; TRBD1 aligns across 8 bases. V was clipped by 5 bases and J by 15 bases; unmatched bases: 15. The CDR3 length is 14 residues. Per germline, CDR1 SEHNR and CDR2 FQNEAQ (reference sequence).

This clonotype has ten or more counts. The CDR3 DNA reads TGTGCCACCAGCAGAGGGCCGGCAGATACGCAGTATTTT. This gives the protein CATSRGPADTQYF. The chain uses TRBV15 and TRBJ2-3, with D uncertain. The germline V and J ends were trimmed by 1 base and 4 bases, with 6 bases remaining between them. Germline CDR1 reads LNHNV; CDR2 reads YYDKDF (reference sequence). This CDR3 contains 13 residues.

J is TRBJ2-3 and V is TRBV9, with D hard to call. V dropped 0 bases and J dropped 6 bases, with 14 bases sitting between them. This CDR3 has 15 amino acids. Germline CDR1 SGDLS, CDR2 YYNGEE. This CDR3 reads CASSVDPASRDTQYF. The CDR3 DNA is TGTGCCAGCAGCGTAGACCCGGCCTCCCGGGATACGCAGTATTTT.

The gene calls are TRBV4-1 and TRBJ2-5; tentative D call: TRBD1 (6 bases). CDR1 is MGHRA and CDR2 is YSYEKL in the germline V gene. CDR3 length: 15 amino acids. V was pared by 3 bases and J by 5 bases, with 16 bases between. The CDR3 coding sequence is TGCGCCAGCAGCCAGGCATCGAGGGGGTGGGAGACCCAGTACTTC. As protein: CASSQASRGWETQYF.